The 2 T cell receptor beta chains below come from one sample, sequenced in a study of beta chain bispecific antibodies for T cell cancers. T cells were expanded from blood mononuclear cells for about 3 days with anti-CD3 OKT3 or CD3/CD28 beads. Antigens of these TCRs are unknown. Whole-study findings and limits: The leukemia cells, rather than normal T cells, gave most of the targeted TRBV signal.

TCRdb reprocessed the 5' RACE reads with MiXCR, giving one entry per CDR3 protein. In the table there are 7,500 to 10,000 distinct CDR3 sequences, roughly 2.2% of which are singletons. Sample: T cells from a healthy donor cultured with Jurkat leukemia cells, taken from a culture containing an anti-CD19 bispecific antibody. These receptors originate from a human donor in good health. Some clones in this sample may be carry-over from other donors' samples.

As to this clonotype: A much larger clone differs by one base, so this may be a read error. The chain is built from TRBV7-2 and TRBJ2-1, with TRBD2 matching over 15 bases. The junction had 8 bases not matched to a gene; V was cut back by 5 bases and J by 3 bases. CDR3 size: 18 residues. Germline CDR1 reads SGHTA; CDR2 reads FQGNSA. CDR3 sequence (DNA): TGTGCCAGCAGCACGGCCGGGACTAGCGGGGGGAACTACAATGAGCAGTTCTTC. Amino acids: CASSTAGTSGGNYNEQFF.

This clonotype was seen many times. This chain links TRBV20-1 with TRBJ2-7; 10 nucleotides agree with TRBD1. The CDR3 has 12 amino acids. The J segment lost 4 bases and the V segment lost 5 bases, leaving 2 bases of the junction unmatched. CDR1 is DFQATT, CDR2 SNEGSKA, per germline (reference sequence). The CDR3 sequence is CSAPGQGYEQYF. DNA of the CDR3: TGCAGTGCTCCGGGACAGGGGTACGAGCAGTACTTC.